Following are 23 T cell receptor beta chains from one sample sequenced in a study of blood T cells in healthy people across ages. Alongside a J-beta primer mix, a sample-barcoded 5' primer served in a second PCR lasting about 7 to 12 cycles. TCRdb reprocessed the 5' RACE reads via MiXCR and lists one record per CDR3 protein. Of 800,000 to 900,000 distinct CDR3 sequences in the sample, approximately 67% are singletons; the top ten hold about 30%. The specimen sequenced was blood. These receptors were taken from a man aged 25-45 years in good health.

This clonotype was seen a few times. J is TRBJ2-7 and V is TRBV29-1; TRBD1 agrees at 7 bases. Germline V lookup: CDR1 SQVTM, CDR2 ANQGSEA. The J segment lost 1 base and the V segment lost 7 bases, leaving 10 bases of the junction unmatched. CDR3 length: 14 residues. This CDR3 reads CSAAGTVLSYEQYF. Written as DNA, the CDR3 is TGCAGCGCCGCCGGGACAGTTCTATCCTACGAGCAGTACTTC.

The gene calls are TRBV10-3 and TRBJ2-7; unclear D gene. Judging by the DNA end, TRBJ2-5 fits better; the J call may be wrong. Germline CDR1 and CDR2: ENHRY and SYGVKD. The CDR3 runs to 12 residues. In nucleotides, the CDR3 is TGTGCCATCAGTGCTCAGGAGGAGACCCAGTACTTC. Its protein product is CAISAQEETQYF.

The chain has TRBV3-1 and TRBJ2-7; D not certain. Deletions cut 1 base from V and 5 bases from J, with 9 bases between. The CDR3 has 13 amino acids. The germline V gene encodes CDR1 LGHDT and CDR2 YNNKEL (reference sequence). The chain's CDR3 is CASSQAGNNEQYF. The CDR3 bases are TGTGCCAGCAGCCAAGCGGGCAATAACGAGCAGTACTTC.

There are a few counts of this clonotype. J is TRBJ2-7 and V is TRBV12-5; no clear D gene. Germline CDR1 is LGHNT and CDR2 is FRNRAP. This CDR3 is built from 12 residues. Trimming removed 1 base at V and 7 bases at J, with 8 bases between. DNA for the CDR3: TGTGCTAGTGGTTTGGACGGAAGGGAGCAGTACTTC. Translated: CASGLDGREQYF.

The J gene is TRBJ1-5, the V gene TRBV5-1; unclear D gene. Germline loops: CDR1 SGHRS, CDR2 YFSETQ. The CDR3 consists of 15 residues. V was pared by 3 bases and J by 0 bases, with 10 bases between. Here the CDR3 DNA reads TGCGCCAGCAGCTCTCTACAGTTTAGCAATCAGCCCCAGCATTTT. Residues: CASSSLQFSNQPQHF.

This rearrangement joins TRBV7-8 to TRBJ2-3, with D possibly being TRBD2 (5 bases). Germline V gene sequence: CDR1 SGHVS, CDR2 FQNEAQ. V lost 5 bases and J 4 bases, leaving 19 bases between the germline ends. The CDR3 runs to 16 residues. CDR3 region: CASSPPRGFDPDTQYF. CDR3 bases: TGTGCCAGCAGCCCCCCCCGGGGATTCGATCCAGATACGCAGTATTTT.

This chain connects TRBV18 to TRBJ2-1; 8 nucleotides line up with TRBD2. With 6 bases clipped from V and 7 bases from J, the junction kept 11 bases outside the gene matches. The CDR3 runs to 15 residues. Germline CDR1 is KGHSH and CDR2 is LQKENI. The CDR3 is CASSATGTRYNEQFF. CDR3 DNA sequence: TGTGCCAGCTCTGCTACCGGGACTAGATATAATGAGCAGTTCTTC.

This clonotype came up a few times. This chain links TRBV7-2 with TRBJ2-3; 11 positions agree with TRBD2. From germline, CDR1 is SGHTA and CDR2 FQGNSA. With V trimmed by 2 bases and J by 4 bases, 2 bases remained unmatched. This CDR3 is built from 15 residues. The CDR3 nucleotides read TGTGCCAGCAGCTTACTAGCGGGGGGCCCAGATACGCAGTATTTT. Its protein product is CASSLLAGGPDTQYF.

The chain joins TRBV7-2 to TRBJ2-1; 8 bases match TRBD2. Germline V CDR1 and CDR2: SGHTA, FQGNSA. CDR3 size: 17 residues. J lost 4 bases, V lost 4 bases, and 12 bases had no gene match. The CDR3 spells CASSSPGGQLDYNEQFF. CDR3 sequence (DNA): TGTGCCAGCAGCTCTCCGGGGGGGCAGTTAGATTACAATGAGCAGTTCTTC.

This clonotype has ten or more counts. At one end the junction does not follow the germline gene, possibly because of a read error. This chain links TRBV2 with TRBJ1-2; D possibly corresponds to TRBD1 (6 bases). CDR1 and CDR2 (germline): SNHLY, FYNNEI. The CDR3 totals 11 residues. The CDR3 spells CASREGGSYTF. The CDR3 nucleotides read TGTGCCAGCAGGGAAGGGGGGAGCTACACCTTC.

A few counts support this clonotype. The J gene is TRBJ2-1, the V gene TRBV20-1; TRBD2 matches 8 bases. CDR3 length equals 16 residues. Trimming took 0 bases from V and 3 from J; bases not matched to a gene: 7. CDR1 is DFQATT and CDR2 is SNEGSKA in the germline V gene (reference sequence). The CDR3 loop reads CSARDPAGGHYNEQFF. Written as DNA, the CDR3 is TGCAGTGCTAGAGATCCCGCGGGGGGTCACTACAATGAGCAGTTCTTC.

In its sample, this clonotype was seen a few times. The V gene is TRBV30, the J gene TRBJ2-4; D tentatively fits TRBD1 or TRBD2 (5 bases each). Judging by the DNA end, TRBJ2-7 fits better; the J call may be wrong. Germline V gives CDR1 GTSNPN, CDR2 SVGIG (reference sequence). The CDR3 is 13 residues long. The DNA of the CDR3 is TGTGCCTCCGGGACGGGCGGTTCCTACGAGCAGTACTTC. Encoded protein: CASGTGGSYEQYF.

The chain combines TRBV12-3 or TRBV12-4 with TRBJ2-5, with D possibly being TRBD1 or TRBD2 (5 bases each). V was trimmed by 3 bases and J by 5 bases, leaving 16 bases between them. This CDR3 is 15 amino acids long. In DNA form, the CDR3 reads TGTGCCAGCAGTTTTGGGGGACCCGGCTCTGAGACCCAGTACTTC. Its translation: CASSFGGPGSETQYF.

The CDR3 sequence: CASSRQGGSPLHF. Written as DNA, the CDR3 is TGTGCCAGCAGCCGACAGGGGGGTTCACCCCTCCACTTT. This chain links TRBV5-6 with TRBJ1-6, with 9 bases aligning to TRBD1. The J segment lost 9 bases and the V segment lost 4 bases, leaving 2 bases of the junction unmatched. Germline CDR1 and CDR2: SGHDT and YYEEEE. The CDR3 runs 13 residues.

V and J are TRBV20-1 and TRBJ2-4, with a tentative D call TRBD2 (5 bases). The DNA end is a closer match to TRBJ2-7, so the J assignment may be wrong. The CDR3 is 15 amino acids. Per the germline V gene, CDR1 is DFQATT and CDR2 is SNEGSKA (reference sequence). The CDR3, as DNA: TGCAGTGCTAGAGATCTGGACTCAGGTCTATGCGAGCAGTACTTC. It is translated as CSARDLDSGLCEQYF.

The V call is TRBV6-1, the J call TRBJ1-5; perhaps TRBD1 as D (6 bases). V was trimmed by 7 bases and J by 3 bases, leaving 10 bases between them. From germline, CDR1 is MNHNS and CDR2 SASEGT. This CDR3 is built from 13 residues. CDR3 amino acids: CASTGEANQPQHF. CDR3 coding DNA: TGTGCCAGCACAGGGGAGGCCAATCAGCCCCAGCATTTT.

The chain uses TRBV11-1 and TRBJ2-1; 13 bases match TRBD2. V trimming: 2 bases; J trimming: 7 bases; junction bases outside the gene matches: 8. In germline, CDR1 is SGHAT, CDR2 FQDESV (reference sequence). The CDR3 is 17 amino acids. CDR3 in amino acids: CASSLSGPGLAGNEQFF. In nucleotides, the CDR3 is TGTGCCAGCAGCTTATCTGGCCCGGGACTAGCGGGGAATGAGCAGTTCTTC.

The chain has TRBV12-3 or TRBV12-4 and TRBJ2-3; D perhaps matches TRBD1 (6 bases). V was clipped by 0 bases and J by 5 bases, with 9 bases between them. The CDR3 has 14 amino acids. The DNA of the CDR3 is TGTGCCAGCAGTTTAGCCTGGGACAAAGATACGCAGTATTTT. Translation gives CASSLAWDKDTQYF.

The CDR3 coding sequence is TGTGCCAGCAGCCCCAAGACAGGGGCAAAGAACACTGAAGCTTTCTTT. Its protein is CASSPKTGAKNTEAFF. V is TRBV4-2 and J is TRBJ1-1; 8 nucleotides align to TRBD1. The V and J ends lost 4 bases and 1 base, in that order; junction bases with no gene match: 8. CDR3 length: 16 residues. Looked up from germline, CDR1 is LGHNA and CDR2 is YNFKEQ.

The CDR3 is CASSLAQGRRTEAFF. The CDR3 region has the DNA TGTGCCAGCAGTTTAGCGCAGGGGAGAAGGACTGAAGCTTTCTTT. The V gene is TRBV12-3 or TRBV12-4, the J gene TRBJ1-1; perhaps TRBD1 as D (6 bases). This CDR3 spans 15 amino acids. Trimming cost V 0 bases and J 5 bases, with 13 bases left between them.

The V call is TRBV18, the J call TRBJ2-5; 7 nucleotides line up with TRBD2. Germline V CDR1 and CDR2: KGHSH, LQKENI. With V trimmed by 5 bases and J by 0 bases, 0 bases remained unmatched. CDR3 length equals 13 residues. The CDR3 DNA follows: TGTGCCAGCTCAGCGGGGGACCAAGAGACCCAGTACTTC. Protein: CASSAGDQETQYF. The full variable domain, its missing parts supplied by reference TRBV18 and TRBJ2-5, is NAGVMQNPRHLVRRRGQEARLRCSPMKGHSHVYWYRQLPEEGLKFMVYLQKENIIDESGMPKERFSAEFPKEGPSILRIQQVVRGDSAAYFCASSAGDQETQYFGPGTRLLVL.

CDR3 DNA: TGCAGCGTCGCGACAGCGTATAGCAATCAGCCCCAGCATTTT. This encodes CSVATAYSNQPQHF. The chain joins TRBV29-1 to TRBJ1-5; D is possibly TRBD1 (5 bases). Germline values: CDR1 SQVTM, CDR2 ANQGSEA. CDR3 length equals 14 residues. With 6 bases removed from V and 0 bases from J, the gap between germline ends came to 12 bases.

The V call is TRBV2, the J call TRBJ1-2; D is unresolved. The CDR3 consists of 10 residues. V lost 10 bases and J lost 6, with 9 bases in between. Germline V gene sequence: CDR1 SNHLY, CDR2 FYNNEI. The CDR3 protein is CAIGGNGYTF. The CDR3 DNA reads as TGTGCCATTGGAGGGAATGGCTACACCTTC. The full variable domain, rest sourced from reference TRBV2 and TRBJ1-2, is EPEVTQTPSHQVTQMGQEVILRCVPISNHLYFYWYRQILGQKVEFLVSFYNNEISEKSEIFDDQFSVERPDGSNFTLKIRSTKLEDSAMYFCAIGGNGYTFGSGTRLTVV.